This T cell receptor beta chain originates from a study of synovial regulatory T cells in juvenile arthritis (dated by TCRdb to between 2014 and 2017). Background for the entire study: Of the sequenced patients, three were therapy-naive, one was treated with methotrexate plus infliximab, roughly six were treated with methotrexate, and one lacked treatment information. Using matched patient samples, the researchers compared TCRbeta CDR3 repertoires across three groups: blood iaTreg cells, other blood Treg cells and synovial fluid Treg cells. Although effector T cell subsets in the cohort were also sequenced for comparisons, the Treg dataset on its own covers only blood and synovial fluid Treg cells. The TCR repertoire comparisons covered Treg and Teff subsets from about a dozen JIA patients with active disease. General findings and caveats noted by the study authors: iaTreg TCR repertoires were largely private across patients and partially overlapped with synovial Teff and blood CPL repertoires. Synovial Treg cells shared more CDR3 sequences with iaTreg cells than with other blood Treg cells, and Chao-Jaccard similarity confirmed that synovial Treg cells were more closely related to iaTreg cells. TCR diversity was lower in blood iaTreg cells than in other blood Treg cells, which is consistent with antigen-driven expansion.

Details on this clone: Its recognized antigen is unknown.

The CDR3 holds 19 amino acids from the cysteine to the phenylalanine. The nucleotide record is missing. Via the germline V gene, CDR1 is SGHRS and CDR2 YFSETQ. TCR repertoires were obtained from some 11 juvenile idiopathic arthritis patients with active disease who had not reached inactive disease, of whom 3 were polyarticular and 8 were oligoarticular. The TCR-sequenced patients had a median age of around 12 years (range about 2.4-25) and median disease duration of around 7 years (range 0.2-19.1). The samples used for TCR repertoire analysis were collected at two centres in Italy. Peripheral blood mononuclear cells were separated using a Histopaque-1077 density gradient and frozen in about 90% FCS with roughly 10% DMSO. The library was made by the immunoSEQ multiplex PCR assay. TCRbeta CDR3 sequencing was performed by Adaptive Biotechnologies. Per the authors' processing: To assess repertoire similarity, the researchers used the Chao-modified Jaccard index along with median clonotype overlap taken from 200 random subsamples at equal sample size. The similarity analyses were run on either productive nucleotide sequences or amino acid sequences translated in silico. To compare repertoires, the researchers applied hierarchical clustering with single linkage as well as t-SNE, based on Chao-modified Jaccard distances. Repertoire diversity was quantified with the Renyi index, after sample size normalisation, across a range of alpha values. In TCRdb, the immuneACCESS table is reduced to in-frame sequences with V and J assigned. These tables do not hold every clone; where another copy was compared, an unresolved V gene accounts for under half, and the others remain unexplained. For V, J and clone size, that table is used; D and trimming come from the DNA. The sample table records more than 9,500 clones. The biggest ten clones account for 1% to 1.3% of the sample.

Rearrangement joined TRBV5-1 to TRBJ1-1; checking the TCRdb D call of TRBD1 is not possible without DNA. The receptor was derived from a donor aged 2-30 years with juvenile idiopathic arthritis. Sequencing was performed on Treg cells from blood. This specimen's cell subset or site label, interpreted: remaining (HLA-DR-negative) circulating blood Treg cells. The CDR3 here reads CASSLALDPRTAGNTEAFF. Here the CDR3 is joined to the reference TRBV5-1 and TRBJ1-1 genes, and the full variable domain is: KAGVTQTPRYLIKTRGQQVTLSCSPISGHRSVSWYQQTPGQGLQFLFEYFSETQRNKGNFPGRFSGRQFSNSRSEMNVSTLELGDSALYLCASSLALDPRTAGNTEAFFGQGTRLTVV.